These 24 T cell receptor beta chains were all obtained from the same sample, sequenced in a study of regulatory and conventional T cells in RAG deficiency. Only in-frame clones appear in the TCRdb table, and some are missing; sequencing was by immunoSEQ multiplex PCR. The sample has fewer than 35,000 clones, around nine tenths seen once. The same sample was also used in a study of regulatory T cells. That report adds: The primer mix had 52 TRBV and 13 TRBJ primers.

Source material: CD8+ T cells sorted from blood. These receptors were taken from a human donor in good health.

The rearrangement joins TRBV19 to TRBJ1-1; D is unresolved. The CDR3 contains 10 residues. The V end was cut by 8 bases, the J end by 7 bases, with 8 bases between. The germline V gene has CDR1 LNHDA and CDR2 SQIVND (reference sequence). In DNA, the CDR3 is TGTGCCAGTGCGACGGTTGAAGCTTTCTTT. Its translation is CASATVEAFF. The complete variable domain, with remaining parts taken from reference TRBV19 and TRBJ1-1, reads DGGITQSPKYLFRKEGQNVTLSCEQNLNHDAMYWYRQDPGQGLRLIYYSQIVNDFQKGDIAEGYSVSREKKESFPLTVTSAQKNPTAFYLCASATVEAFFGQGTRLTVV.

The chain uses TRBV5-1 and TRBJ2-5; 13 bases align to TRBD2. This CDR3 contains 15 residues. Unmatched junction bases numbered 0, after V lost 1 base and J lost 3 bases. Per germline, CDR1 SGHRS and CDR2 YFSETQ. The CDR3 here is CASSLTSGGEETQYF. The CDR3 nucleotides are TGCGCCAGCAGCTTGACTAGCGGGGGGGAAGAGACCCAGTACTTC.

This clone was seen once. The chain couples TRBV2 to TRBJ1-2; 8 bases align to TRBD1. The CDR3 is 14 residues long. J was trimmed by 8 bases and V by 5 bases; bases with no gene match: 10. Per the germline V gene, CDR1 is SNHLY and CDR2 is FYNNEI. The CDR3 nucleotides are TGTGCCAGCAGTACGGACAGGGTAACGTGGGGCTACACCTTC. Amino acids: CASSTDRVTWGYTF.

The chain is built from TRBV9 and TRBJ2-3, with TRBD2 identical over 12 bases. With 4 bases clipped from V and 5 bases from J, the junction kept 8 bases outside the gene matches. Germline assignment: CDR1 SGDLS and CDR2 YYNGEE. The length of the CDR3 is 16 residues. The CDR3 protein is CASSTQLAGGGDTQYF. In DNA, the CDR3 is TGTGCCAGCAGCACCCAACTAGCGGGAGGTGGAGATACGCAGTATTTT.

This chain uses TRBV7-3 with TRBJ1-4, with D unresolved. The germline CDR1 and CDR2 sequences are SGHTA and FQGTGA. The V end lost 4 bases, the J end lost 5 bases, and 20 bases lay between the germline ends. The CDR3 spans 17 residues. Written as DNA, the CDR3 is TGTGCCAGCAGCTCCCAGAGATTCGGAGCTCTAAATGAAAAACTGTTTTTT. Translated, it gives CASSSQRFGALNEKLFF.

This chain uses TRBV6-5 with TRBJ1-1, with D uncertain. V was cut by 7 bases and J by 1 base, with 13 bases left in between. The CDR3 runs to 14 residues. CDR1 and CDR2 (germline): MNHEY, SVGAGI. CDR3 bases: TGTGCCAGCAACCCCGGACGGGAGAACACTGAAGCTTTCTTT. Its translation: CASNPGRENTEAFF.

CDR3: CASSLEGGLRFHEQYF. The CDR3 DNA sequence: TGTGCCAGCAGCCTGGAGGGAGGTCTAAGGTTCCACGAGCAGTACTTC. This sequence joins TRBV5-6 and TRBJ2-7, with D possibly matching TRBD2 (6 bases). The CDR3 loop spans 16 amino acids. Germline-derived CDR1 and CDR2 are SGHDT and YYEEEE. V was pared by 4 bases and J by 5 bases, with 22 bases between.

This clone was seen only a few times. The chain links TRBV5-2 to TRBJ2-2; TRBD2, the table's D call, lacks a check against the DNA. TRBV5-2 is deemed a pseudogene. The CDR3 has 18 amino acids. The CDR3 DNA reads TGCGCCAGCAGCCACCACCCTAGCGGGGGCCGGAACACCGGGGAGCTGTTTTTT. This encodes CASSHHPSGGRNTGELFF.

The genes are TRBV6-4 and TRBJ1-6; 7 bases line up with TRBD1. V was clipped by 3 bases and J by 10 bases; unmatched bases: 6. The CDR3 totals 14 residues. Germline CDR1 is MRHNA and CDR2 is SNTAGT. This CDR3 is CASSEDRVASPLHF. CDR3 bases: TGTGCCAGCAGTGAAGACAGGGTAGCATCACCCCTCCACTTT.

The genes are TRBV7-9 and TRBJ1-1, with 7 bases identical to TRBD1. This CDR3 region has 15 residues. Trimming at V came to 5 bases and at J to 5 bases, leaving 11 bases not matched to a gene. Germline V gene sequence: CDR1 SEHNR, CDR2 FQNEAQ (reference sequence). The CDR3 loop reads CASSPRADRDTEAFF. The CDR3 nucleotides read TGTGCCAGCAGCCCCCGAGCAGACAGGGATACTGAAGCTTTCTTT.

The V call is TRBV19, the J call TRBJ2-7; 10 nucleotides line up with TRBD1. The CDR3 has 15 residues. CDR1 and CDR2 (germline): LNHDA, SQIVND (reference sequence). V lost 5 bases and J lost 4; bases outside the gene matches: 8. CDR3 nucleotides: TGTGCCAGTAGTCCCGGGACAGGGGTCCATTACGAGCAGTACTTC. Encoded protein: CASSPGTGVHYEQYF.

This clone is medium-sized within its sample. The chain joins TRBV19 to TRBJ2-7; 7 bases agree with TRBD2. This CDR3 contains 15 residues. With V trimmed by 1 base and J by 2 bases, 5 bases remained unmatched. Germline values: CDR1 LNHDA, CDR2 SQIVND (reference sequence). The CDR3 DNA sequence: TGTGCCAGTAGTATAGGGGACTACGTCACCTACGAGCAGTACTTC. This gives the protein CASSIGDYVTYEQYF.

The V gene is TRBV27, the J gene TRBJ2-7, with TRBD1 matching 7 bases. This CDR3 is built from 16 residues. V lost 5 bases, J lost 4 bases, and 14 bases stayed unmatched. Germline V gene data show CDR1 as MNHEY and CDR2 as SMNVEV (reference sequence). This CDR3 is CASSPYLNRDSYEQYF. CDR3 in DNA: TGTGCCAGCAGTCCCTACTTGAACCGGGACAGTTACGAGCAGTACTTC.

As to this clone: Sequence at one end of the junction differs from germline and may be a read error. The CDR3 spells CASSSRQLQHF. CDR3 nucleotide sequence: TGTGCCAGCAGCTCAAGACAGCTCCAGCATTTT. The V gene is TRBV28, the J gene TRBJ1-5, with D possibly being TRBD1 (5 bases). The germline CDR1 and CDR2 sequences are MDHEN and SYDVKM. The CDR3 totals 11 residues.

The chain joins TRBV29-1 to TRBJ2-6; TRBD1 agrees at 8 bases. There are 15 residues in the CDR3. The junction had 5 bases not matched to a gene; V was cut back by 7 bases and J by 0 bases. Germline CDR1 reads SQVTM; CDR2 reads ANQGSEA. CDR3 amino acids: CSAGDRISGANVLTF. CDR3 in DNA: TGCAGCGCCGGGGACAGGATCTCTGGGGCCAACGTCCTGACTTTC.

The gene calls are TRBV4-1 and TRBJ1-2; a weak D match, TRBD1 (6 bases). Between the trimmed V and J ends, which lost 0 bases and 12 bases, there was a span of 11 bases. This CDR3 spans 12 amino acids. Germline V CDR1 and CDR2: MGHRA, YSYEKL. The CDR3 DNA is TGCGCCAGCAGCCAAGATAGGACAGAGCACACCTTC. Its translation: CASSQDRTEHTF.

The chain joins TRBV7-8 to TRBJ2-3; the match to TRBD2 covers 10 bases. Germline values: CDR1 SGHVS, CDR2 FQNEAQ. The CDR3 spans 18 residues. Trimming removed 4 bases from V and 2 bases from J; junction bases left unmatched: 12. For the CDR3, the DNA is TGTGCCAGCAGCTCGGCCACCCCGGGACTAGCGTACACAGATACGCAGTATTTT. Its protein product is CASSSATPGLAYTDTQYF.

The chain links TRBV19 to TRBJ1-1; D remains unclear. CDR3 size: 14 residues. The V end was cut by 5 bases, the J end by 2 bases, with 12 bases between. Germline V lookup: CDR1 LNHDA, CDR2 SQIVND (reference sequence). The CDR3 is CASSQSYRNTEAFF. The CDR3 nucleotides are TGTGCCAGTAGTCAATCGTACAGAAACACTGAAGCTTTCTTT.

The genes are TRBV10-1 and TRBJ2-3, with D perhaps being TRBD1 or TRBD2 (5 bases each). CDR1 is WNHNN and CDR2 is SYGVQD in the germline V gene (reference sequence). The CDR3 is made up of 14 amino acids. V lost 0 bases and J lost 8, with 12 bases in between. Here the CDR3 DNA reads TGCGCCAGCAGTGAGTCGAGTATCGGGACTACGCAGTATTTT. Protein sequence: CASSESSIGTTQYF.

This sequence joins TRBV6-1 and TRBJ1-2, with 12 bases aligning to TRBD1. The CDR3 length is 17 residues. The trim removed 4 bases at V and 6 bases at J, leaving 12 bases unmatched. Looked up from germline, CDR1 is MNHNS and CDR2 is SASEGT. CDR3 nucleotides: TGTGCCAGCAGTGCCGAACCCCCCGGGACAGGGGGCCATGGCTACACCTTC. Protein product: CASSAEPPGTGGHGYTF.

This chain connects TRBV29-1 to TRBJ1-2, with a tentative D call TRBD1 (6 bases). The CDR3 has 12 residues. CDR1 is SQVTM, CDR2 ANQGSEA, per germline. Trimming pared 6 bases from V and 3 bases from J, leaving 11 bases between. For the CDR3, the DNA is TGCAGCGTACTGGGACAAGACTATGGCTACACCTTC. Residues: CSVLGQDYGYTF.

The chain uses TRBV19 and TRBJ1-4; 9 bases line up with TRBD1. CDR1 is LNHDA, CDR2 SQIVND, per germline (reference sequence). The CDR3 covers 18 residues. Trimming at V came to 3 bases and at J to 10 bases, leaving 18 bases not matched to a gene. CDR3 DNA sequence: TGTGCCAGTAGTATGATAGGGGACAGGGTTCCCCTACTTGGAAAACTGTTTTTT. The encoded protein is CASSMIGDRVPLLGKLFF.

The CDR3 sequence is CAISETEYNYGYTF. Written as DNA, the CDR3 is TGTGCCATCAGTGAGACTGAATATAACTATGGCTACACCTTC. The chain uses TRBV10-3 and TRBJ1-2; no definite D call. V was pared by 2 bases and J by 1 base, with 8 bases between. This CDR3 has 14 residues. CDR1 is ENHRY, CDR2 SYGVKD, per germline.

In nucleotides, the CDR3 is TGTGCCAGCAGCCAAGTTGGGGTCGGGAGAAACATTCAGTACTTC. Amino acid sequence: CASSQVGVGRNIQYF. The chain links TRBV14 to TRBJ2-4, with D possibly matching TRBD2 (6 bases). V shed 1 base and J shed 6 bases, with 13 bases lying between them. This CDR3 is built from 15 residues. Germline V gene sequence: CDR1 SGHDN, CDR2 FVKESK.